Each of the 20 T cell receptor beta chains below was sequenced from the same sample in a study of naive and memory T cell subsets. The beta constant-region primer was an equimolar mix of two oligonucleotides covering TRBC1 and TRBC2. TCRdb used MiXCR to reprocess the UMI-ligation and nested PCR reads, holding one entry per CDR3 protein. This sample has tens of thousands of distinct CDR3 sequences, with around 12% found just once. Input material: central memory CD4+ T cells from blood. Source of these receptors: a human donor in good health.

This clonotype has at least ten counts. The chain recombines TRBV5-1 with TRBJ1-1; 9 positions agree with TRBD1. CDR1 is SGHRS, CDR2 YFSETQ, per germline. There are 14 residues in the CDR3. Unmatched junction bases numbered 2, after V lost 0 bases and J lost 5 bases. The CDR3 loop reads CASSLAGTGTEAFF. CDR3 coding DNA: TGCGCCAGCAGCTTGGCCGGGACAGGGACTGAAGCTTTCTTT.

This clonotype turned up a few times. The rearrangement uses TRBV20-1 and TRBJ2-5; D is possibly TRBD1 (5 bases). This CDR3 is 15 amino acids long. The germline V gene has CDR1 DFQATT and CDR2 SNEGSKA (reference sequence). The ends were cut back, 0 bases at V and 3 bases at J, with 14 bases in the middle. CDR3 bases: TGCAGTGCTAGAGATCCGAAGACAGCCAAAGAGACCCAGTACTTC. Its translation: CSARDPKTAKETQYF.

The V and J genes are TRBV11-2 and TRBJ2-3; D uncertain. The CDR3 length is 17 residues. Germline V lookup: CDR1 SGHAT, CDR2 FQNNGV. V was shortened by 2 bases and J by 0 bases, with 15 bases between the two germline ends. CDR3 bases: TGTGCCAGCAGCTTATTGGGCTGGGCAGCTAGCACAGATACGCAGTATTTT. It yields the protein CASSLLGWAASTDTQYF.

This clonotype has more than one count but fewer than ten. The chain couples TRBV27 to TRBJ2-7; TRBD1 matches 8 bases. V shed 3 bases and J 7 bases; nucleotides not matched to a gene: 14. This CDR3 has 16 amino acids. Germline values: CDR1 MNHEY, CDR2 SMNVEV (reference sequence). CDR3 residues: CASSFPEDRALKEQYF. Here the CDR3 DNA reads TGTGCCAGCAGTTTCCCCGAGGACAGGGCCCTCAAGGAGCAGTACTTC.

The V gene is TRBV11-2, the J gene TRBJ2-3; TRBD2 agrees at 8 bases. Per germline, CDR1 SGHAT and CDR2 FQNNGV. The ends lost 5 bases at V and 4 bases at J; junction bases unmatched: 11. The length of the CDR3 is 16 residues. Here the CDR3 reads CASSPRSSGNPDTQYF. CDR3 in DNA: TGTGCCAGCAGCCCTCGGAGTAGCGGGAACCCAGATACGCAGTATTTT.

This clonotype was picked up many times. The chain is built from TRBV28 and TRBJ2-5; D is unresolved. V shed 6 bases and J shed 4 bases, with 9 bases lying between them. The CDR3 is 12 residues long. The germline CDR1 and CDR2 sequences are MDHEN and SYDVKM. The CDR3 region is CASRPATETQYF. CDR3 nucleotides: TGTGCCAGCAGACCCGCAACAGAGACCCAGTACTTC.

CDR3 in DNA: TGTGCCAGCGCTCGGGGGCCGAGCGGGGAGCTGTTTTTT. It codes for CASARGPSGELFF. The chain employs TRBV2 and TRBJ2-2, with D tentatively TRBD1 or TRBD2 (6 bases each). V shed 8 bases and J shed 7 bases, with 14 bases lying between them. The CDR3 contains 13 residues. The germline V gene has CDR1 SNHLY and CDR2 FYNNEI.

A single count supports this clonotype. Germline is not matched at one junction end, which may reflect a read error. The genes are TRBV5-1 and TRBJ2-7, with TRBD1 matching 9 bases. Germline loops: CDR1 SGHRS, CDR2 YFSETQ. The CDR3 spans 14 residues. CDR3 sequence: CASSLGQGGYDQYF. The CDR3 coding sequence is TGCGCCAGCAGCTTGGGACAGGGGGGCTACGACCAGTACTTC.

This clonotype has only a few counts. The rearrangement links TRBV4-2 to TRBJ1-1; a weak D match, TRBD1 (5 bases). V shed 4 bases and J shed 1 base, with 19 bases lying between them. Germline V gene data show CDR1 as LGHNA and CDR2 as YNFKEQ. This CDR3 spans 17 amino acids. The CDR3 DNA reads as TGTGCCAGCAGCCTTGGACACAAAATTCAGGAGAACACTGAAGCTTTCTTT. Translation: CASSLGHKIQENTEAFF.

The chain carries TRBV20-1 and TRBJ2-7; no reliable D call. Germline loops: CDR1 DFQATT, CDR2 SNEGSKA (reference sequence). CDR3 length: 14 residues. Trimming removed 3 bases at V and 0 bases at J, with 12 bases between. The CDR3, as DNA: TGCAGTGCTAGTCGTCAGGTTAGCTCCTACGAGCAGTACTTC. Translating it yields CSASRQVSSYEQYF.

This clonotype came up a few times. The V call is TRBV29-1, the J call TRBJ2-1; 12 positions agree with TRBD2. CDR3 length: 14 amino acids. Per the germline V gene, CDR1 is SQVTM and CDR2 is ANQGSEA. The trim removed 4 bases at V and 6 bases at J, leaving 4 bases unmatched. DNA for the CDR3: TGCAGCGTTGGGACTAGCGGGGTTGGCAATGAGCAGTTCTTC. Translating it yields CSVGTSGVGNEQFF.

The chain combines TRBV6-2 or TRBV6-3 with TRBJ2-1, with TRBD2 identical over 12 bases. The CDR3 runs to 15 residues. Germline assignment: CDR1 MNHEY and CDR2 SVGEGT. The V gene end was trimmed by 6 bases and the J gene end by 6 bases; junction bases not matched to a gene: 6. The CDR3: CASRRLAGGSNEQFF. The DNA for the CDR3 is TGTGCCAGCAGGCGCCTAGCGGGAGGGTCCAATGAGCAGTTCTTC.

The gene calls are TRBV15 and TRBJ1-6; tentative D call: TRBD1 (5 bases). V lost 4 bases and J 7 bases, leaving 14 bases between the germline ends. Germline V gene data show CDR1 as LNHNV and CDR2 as YYDKDF (reference sequence). The length of the CDR3 is 15 residues. CDR3 bases: TGTGCCACCAGCAACCGGGACTGCGTAAATTCACCCCTCCACTTT. Protein product: CATSNRDCVNSPLHF.

J is TRBJ2-7 and V is TRBV18; D is tentatively TRBD1 or TRBD2 (6 bases each). The CDR3 contains 14 residues. Germline V lookup: CDR1 KGHSH, CDR2 LQKENI. Trimming shortened V by 1 base and J by 6 bases, and 13 bases separated the two germline ends. CDR3: CASSPLQGGREQYF. The CDR3 DNA reads TGTGCCAGCTCACCACTACAGGGAGGACGCGAGCAGTACTTC.

This chain links TRBV12-3 or TRBV12-4 with TRBJ1-1; D is possibly TRBD1 (6 bases). Trimming removed 4 bases at V and 6 bases at J, with 15 bases between. This CDR3 spans 14 amino acids. This CDR3 is CASSSQQGNAEAFF. In DNA form, the CDR3 reads TGTGCCAGCAGTTCACAACAGGGTAACGCTGAAGCTTTCTTT.

This chain links TRBV6-6 with TRBJ2-7, with TRBD2 matching over 13 bases. V gave up 6 bases and J gave up 7 bases; unmatched junction bases: 15. The CDR3 covers 17 residues. Looked up from germline, CDR1 is MNHNY and CDR2 is SVGAGI (reference sequence). CDR3 nucleotide sequence: TGTGCCAGCAGATCAACTACCACTAGCGGGAGGGCGGGGGAGCAGTACTTC. This sequence encodes CASRSTTTSGRAGEQYF.

This clonotype was recorded a few times. The chain joins TRBV20-1 to TRBJ2-7, with TRBD2 matching 12 bases. With V trimmed by 4 bases and J by 3 bases, 7 bases remained unmatched. Germline-derived CDR1 and CDR2 are DFQATT and SNEGSKA (reference sequence). The CDR3 has 15 residues. Here the CDR3 reads CSANGLAGTFYEQYF. As DNA, the CDR3 is TGCAGTGCTAATGGACTAGCGGGAACCTTCTACGAGCAGTACTTC.

This clonotype has ten or more counts. The V gene is TRBV12-3 or TRBV12-4, the J gene TRBJ1-3, with no clear D. V was cut by 0 bases and J by 0 bases, with 15 bases left in between. There are 18 residues in the CDR3. DNA of the CDR3: TGTGCCAGCAGTTTAGCTGGGTACCAAACCAACTCTGGAAACACCATATATTTT. Translated: CASSLAGYQTNSGNTIYF.

This clonotype was observed a handful of times. The chain is built from TRBV12-3 or TRBV12-4 and TRBJ2-7, with TRBD1 matching 7 bases. This CDR3 is built from 14 residues. V lost 6 bases to trimming and J lost 6 bases; unmatched junction nucleotides: 11. CDR3 DNA: TGTGCCAGCAGGGAATCCGGGACAGCGAGCGAGCAGTACTTC. As protein: CASRESGTASEQYF.

This chain links TRBV11-2 with TRBJ2-7; a weak D match, TRBD1 (6 bases). The CDR3 sequence is 15 residues long. Trimming left V 1 base short and J 2 bases short, with 12 bases between. Germline values: CDR1 SGHAT, CDR2 FQNNGV. CDR3 nucleotide sequence: TGTGCCAGCAGCTTAGCTCCAGGGACAACCTACGAGCAGTACTTC. Translated: CASSLAPGTTYEQYF.